This entry concerns a single T cell receptor (beta chain). As yet, its antigen is unknown. Assay: immunoSEQ multiplex PCR; the TCRdb copy retains only in-frame clones and omits some. Of about 45,000 clones listed, approximately 91% are singletons. This entry belongs to a study of OX40 agonist ivuxolimab in advanced cancers. As for the study in general: The dose of intravenous ivuxolimab that patients received every 2 weeks ranged from 0.01 to 10 mg/kg.

Study-level findings and limits: Clones of CD4+ and CD8+ blood T cells grew by week 6 at doses of 0.1 to 3.0 mg/kg.

Germline CDR1 reads SGHTA; CDR2 reads FQGTGA. There are 16 residues in the CDR3. With 5 bases removed from V and 4 bases from J, the gap between germline ends came to 17 bases. The chain links TRBV7-3 to TRBJ2-2; tentative D call: TRBD2 (6 bases). Sequenced here: CD4+ or CD8+ T cells sorted from blood, sampled in a trial of the OX40 agonist ivuxolimab. This receptor was taken from an adult with an advanced solid tumor such as melanoma, head and neck, liver or kidney cancer. CDR3 coding DNA: TGTGCCAGCAGCCCCACCAGTGGCGGGACCACCGGGGAGCTGTTTTTT. This translates into CASSPTSGGTTGELFF. Variable domain in full (rest from reference TRBV7-3 and TRBJ2-2): GAGVSQTPSNKVTEKGKYVELRCDPISGHTALYWYRQSLGQGPEFLIYFQGTGAADDSGLPNDRFFAVRPEGSVSTLKIQRTERGDSAVYLCASSPTSGGTTGELFFGEGSRLTVL.